The present T cell receptor beta chain was sequenced within a study of T cell responses to AZD1222 COVID-19 vaccine. Study in general: Pooling was applied to second doses at about 4 or about 12 weeks. Study-wide points: The donor group comprised mostly white British people and more females; the analysis possibly underestimated clonal diversity. Within unmutated variant regions lay the reported targets of nearly half of spike-specific TCRs. Across the whole spike, CD4 TCRs peaked at regions 160-218 and 743-854.

Note on this clone: Its antigen is currently unknown.

Germline CDR1 is MGHRA and CDR2 is YSYEKL. CDR3 length equals 14 residues. The ends were cut back, 1 base at V and 4 bases at J, with 7 bases in the middle. TCRdb's table, derived via immunoSEQ multiplex PCR, lists solely in-frame clones and lacks some. The table lists approximately 110,000 clones, about 90% of them singletons. The sequencing used peripheral blood, collected on day 0 of AZD1222 vaccination. The TCR sequence derives from an adult in good health. J is TRBJ2-2 and V is TRBV4-1; D is undetermined. CDR3 protein: CASSQGFGTGELFF. CDR3 sequence (DNA): TGCGCCAGCAGCCAAGGGTTTGGCACCGGGGAGCTGTTTTTT.